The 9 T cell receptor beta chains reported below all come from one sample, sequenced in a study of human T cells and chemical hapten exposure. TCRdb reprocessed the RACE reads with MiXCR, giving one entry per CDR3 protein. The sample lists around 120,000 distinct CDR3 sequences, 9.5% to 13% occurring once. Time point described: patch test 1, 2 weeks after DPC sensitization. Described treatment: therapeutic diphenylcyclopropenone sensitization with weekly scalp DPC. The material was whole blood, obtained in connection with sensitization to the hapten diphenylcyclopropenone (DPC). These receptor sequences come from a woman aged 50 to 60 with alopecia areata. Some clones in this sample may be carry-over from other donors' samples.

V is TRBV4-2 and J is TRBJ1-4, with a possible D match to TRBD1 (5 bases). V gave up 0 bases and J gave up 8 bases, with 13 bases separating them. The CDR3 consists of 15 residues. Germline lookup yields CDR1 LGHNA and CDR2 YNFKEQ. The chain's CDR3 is CASSQDWGPTEKLFF. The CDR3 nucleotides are TGTGCCAGCAGCCAAGATTGGGGACCAACCGAAAAACTGTTTTTT.

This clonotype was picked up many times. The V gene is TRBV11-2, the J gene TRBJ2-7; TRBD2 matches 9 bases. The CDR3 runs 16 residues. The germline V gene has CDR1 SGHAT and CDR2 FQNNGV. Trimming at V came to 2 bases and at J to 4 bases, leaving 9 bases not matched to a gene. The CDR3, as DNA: TGTGCCAGCAGCTTAACGGCCCCTAGCGGGGTGTACGAGCAGTACTTC. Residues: CASSLTAPSGVYEQYF.

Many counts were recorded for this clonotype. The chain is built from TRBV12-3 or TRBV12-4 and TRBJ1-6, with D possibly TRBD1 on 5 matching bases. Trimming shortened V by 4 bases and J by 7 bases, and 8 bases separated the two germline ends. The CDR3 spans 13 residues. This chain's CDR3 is CASSSAGNSPLHF. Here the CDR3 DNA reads TGTGCCAGCAGTTCCGCAGGGAATTCACCCCTCCACTTT.

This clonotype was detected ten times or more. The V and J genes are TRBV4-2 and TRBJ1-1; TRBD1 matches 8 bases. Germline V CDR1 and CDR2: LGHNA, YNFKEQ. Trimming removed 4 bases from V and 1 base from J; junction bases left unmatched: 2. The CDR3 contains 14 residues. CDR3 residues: CASSRGQGNTEAFF. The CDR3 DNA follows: TGTGCCAGCAGCCGCGGACAGGGGAACACTGAAGCTTTCTTT.

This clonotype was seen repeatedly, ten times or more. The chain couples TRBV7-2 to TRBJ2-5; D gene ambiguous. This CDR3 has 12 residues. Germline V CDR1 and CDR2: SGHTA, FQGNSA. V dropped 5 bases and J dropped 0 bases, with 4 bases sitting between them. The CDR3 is CASSLYQETQYF. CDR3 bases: TGTGCCAGCAGCCTGTACCAAGAGACCCAGTACTTC.

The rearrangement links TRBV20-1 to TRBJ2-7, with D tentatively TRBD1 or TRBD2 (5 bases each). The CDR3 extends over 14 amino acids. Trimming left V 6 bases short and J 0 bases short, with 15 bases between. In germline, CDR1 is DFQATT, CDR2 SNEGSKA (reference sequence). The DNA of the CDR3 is TGCAGTGCGGGGCCCGGAGGAAACTCCTACGAGCAGTACTTC. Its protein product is CSAGPGGNSYEQYF.

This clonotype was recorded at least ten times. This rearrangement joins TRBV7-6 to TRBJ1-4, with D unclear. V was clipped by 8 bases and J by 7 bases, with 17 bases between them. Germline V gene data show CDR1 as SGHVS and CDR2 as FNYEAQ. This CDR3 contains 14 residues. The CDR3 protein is CASAQDRGSEKLFF. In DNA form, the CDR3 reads TGTGCCAGCGCCCAGGACCGGGGTAGTGAAAAACTGTTTTTT. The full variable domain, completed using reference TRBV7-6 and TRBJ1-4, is GAGVSQSPRYKVTKRGQDVALRCDPISGHVSLYWYRQALGQGPEFLTYFNYEAQQDKSGLPNDRFSAERPEGSISTLTIQRTEQRDSAMYRCASAQDRGSEKLFFGSGTQLSVL.

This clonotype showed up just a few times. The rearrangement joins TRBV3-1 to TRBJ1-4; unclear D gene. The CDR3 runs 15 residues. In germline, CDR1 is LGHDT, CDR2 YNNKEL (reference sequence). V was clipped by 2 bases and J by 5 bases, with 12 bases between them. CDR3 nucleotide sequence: TGTGCCAGCAGCCAATCGGAGGCATTCAATGAAAAACTGTTTTTT. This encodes CASSQSEAFNEKLFF. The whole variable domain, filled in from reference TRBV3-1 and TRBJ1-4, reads DTAVSQTPKYLVTQMGNDKSIKCEQNLGHDTMYWYKQDSKKFLKIMFSYNNKELIINETVPNRFSPKSPDKAHLNLHINSLELGDSAVYFCASSQSEAFNEKLFFGSGTQLSVL.

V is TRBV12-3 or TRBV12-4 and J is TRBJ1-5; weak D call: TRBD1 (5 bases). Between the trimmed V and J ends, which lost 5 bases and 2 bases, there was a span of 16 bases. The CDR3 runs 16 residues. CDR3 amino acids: CASSTGRILRNQPQHF. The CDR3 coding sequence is TGTGCCAGCAGTACAGGACGGATTCTTCGCAATCAGCCCCAGCATTTT.